This T cell receptor (beta chain) is drawn from a study of cytomegalovirus exposure and HLA in healthy donors. Study results and limitations: Several of the most significant clusters appeared, in a later analysis, to be linked to common viral pathogens.

Note on this clone: Its antigen is undetermined.

PCR used 60 Vbeta primers and 13 Jbeta primers. This table comes from immunoSEQ multiplex PCR, and its TCRdb copy is limited to in-frame clones, with some not included. This sample has roughly 43,000 clones, with 60% to 85% found just once. Source material: PBMCs. The source of this sequence is a man between 25 and 39 years old in good health and CMV-seronegative.

CDR3 sequence reads: CASSPRTSGSMDTQYF. The CDR3 DNA reads TGTGCCAGCAGCCCCCGGACTAGCGGGAGTATGGATACGCAGTATTTT. The chain combines TRBV7-3 with TRBJ2-3; the match to TRBD2 covers 13 bases. CDR1 and CDR2 from the germline V gene are SGHTA and FQGTGA. The CDR3 is 16 amino acids. The V and J ends lost 5 bases and 6 bases, in that order; junction bases with no gene match: 8.